The clone carrying this T cell receptor beta chain was detected only a few times. Its antigen is not identified. TCRB transcripts that were expressed got sequenced, as all of the isolated RNA had been reverse transcribed. The protocol was immunoSEQ multiplex PCR, while the TCRdb copy is restricted to in-frame clones and leaves out a portion. This sample has tens of thousands of clones, with 49% found just once. This sample is part of a study of beta chain features in type 1 diabetes. Study observations and caveats: Type 1 diabetes patients had TCRB CDR3s that were shorter (moderately but significantly so) in all four CD4+ subsets. Compared to healthy donors, patients appeared to have naive, central memory and Treg TCRB repertoires that were more alike.

Sorting of CD4+ naive, central memory, regulatory and stem cell-like memory cells was performed via CD45RO/CCR7/CD25/CD127/CD95/CD27. Input material: central memory CD4+ T cells from blood. The sequence was collected from a man aged 30 to 39 with type 1 diabetes.

The CDR3 nucleotides read TGTGCCAGCAGCCCACAGGTGAACTCCTACGAGCAGTACTTC. This translates into CASSPQVNSYEQYF. The chain is built from TRBV7-2 and TRBJ2-7, with D perhaps TRBD1 (5 bases). Germline-derived CDR1 and CDR2 are SGHTA and FQGNSA. V lost 5 bases to trimming and J lost 0 bases, with 11 bases between them. The CDR3 sequence is 14 residues long.